This T cell receptor beta chain was identified during a study of T cell responses to AZD1222 COVID-19 vaccine. Sequenced by immunoSEQ multiplex PCR; TCRdb stores in-frame clones only, minus some. In the table there are 140,000 or so clones, 89% of which are singletons. The receptor comes from an adult in good health. The material was peripheral blood, obtained on day 0 of AZD1222 vaccination.

The CDR3 protein is CASRAQERAYEQYF. The CDR3, as DNA: TGCGCCAGCAGAGCCCAAGAGCGTGCCTACGAGCAGTACTTC. This chain connects TRBV10-1 to TRBJ2-7; D gene ambiguous. The V and J ends lost 6 bases and 2 bases respectively, with 14 bases between them. Per germline, CDR1 WNHNN and CDR2 SYGVQD (reference sequence). This CDR3 region has 14 residues.